This TCR beta chain appears in the sequencing data of a study of blood T cell repertoires in COVID-19 (dated by TCRdb to 2020 to 2022). For the wider study: The collaborator samples originated in the United States, Italy and Spain and spanned the acute and convalescent phases of COVID-19. The dataset comprised deeply sampled blood TCRbeta repertoires from subjects exposed to, actively infected with, or recovered from COVID-19. Nearly every sample came with metadata listing a de-identified subject ID, COVID-19 status, age in years and sex. HLA class I and class II types, where available, came from metadata supplied by the sample provider rather than from assay-based typing. The samples were drawn from the first 160 participants of the ongoing ImmuneRACE study and from some 1,300 subjects provided by 6 global collaborators. The repertoires were released in a freely available public database meant as a resource for research on the immune response to SARS-CoV-2. The material from the prospective study consisted of cDNA or gDNA derived from T cells, B-cell-depleted T cells, or PBMCs.

The CDR3 contains 15 residues, cysteine and phenylalanine counted. Here the CDR3 DNA is all that survives: 45 bases in frame from base 1. Reading the germline V gene gives CDR1 SGHTS and CDR2 YDEGEE. V is clipped by 4 bases and J by 4 bases, and the sequence between their germline boundaries is 15 bases long. At one collaborating source in Seattle, patients were enrolled during active infection and were followed longitudinally through the course of disease. The collaborating institutions used their own protocols to collect whole blood in K2EDTA tubes. For TCRbeta analysis, collaborators shipped samples in one of three forms: frozen whole blood, isolated PBMCs, or DNA extracted from either of those sample types. TCRbeta CDR3 regions were amplified from genomic DNA by means of the immunoSEQ Assay, a bias-controlled multiplex PCR. Concerning the study's data processing: The number of nucleated cells in each sample was estimated from the amplification of reference gene primers within the assay. To quantify the absolute abundance of each unique TCRbeta CDR3 rearrangement, sequence reads were collapsed and filtered. For each sample, productive Simpson clonality was calculated by taking the square root of Simpson's diversity index across productive rearrangements. What TCRdb holds here is the immuneACCESS table cut down to in-frame rearrangements. Part of the clones is not present; checked against another copy, under half of the missing clones reflect an unresolved V gene, and the others are unexplained. V and J calls and clone size are those listed in that table; D and trimming were worked out from the DNA. Across this sample there are 350,000 to 450,000 clones, with around 88% seen only once. The ten largest clones take up 7.1% of the sample.

For this clone: No antigen is known for it. Base quality data are lacking; no much larger clone is found one base away.

Results the study describes overall, beyond this receptor: The amount of clinical and demographic metadata varied by source and participant and was provided uncurated.

The TCR originated in a woman aged 55 to 70 with COVID-19, enrolled during active disease. Sequencing used peripheral blood. Recombination connected TRBV5-8 to TRBJ1-3, with TRBD1 as a weak D call on 5 bases. CDR3 region: CASSPPGKSGNTIYF. The nucleotide sequence is given as TGTGCCAGCAGCCCACCAGGGAAATCCGGAAACACCATATATTTT.